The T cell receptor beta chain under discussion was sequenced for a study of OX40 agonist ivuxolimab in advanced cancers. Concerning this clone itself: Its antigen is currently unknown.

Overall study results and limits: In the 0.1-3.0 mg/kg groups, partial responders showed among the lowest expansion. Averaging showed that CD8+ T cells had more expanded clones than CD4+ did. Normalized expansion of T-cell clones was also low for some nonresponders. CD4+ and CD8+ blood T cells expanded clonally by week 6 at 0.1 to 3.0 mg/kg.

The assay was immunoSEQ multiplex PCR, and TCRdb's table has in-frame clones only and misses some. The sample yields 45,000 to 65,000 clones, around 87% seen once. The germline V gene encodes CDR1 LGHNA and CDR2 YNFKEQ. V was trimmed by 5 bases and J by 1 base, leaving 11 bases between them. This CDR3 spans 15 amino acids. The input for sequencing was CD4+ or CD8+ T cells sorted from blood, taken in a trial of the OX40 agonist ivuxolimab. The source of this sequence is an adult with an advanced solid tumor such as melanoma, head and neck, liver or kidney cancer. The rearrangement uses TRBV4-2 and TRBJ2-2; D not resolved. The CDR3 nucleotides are TGTGCCAGCAGCGCTGGACCGATGAACACCGGGGAGCTGTTTTTT. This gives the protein CASSAGPMNTGELFF.